A single sample is the source of the 25 T cell receptor beta chains below, sequenced in a study of blood T cells in healthy people across ages. Using a J-beta primer mix together with a sample-barcoded 5' primer, a second PCR was run for roughly 6 to 12 cycles. One entry per CDR3 protein, called by TCRdb with MiXCR from the 5' RACE reads. Of some 640,000 distinct CDR3 sequences listed, more than 40% are singletons. Material for sequencing was blood. These receptors originate from an older woman in good health.

This clonotype was seen only a few times. The rearrangement uses TRBV21-1 and TRBJ2-3; the table's D gene call, TRBD2, was not cross checked with the DNA. TRBV21-1 is a recognized pseudogene. The length of the CDR3 is 14 residues. CDR3 sequence (DNA): TGTGCAGGAGGGGAACGTGAGGACACAGATACGCAGTATTTT. It specifies CAGGEREDTDTQYF.

The CDR3 region has the DNA TGTGCCACCAGTGACCAGGGACAGGGACGCGAGCAGTACTTC. Amino acids: CATSDQGQGREQYF. The rearrangement uses TRBV24-1 and TRBJ2-7, with TRBD1 identical over 9 bases. The CDR3 is 14 residues long. Germline assignment: CDR1 KGHDR and CDR2 SFDVKD. Germline trimming cut 4 bases from V and 6 bases from J; bases unmatched to any gene: 6.

The sample holds a few counts of this clonotype. The rearrangement links TRBV7-2 to TRBJ2-1; TRBD2 matches at 9 bases. After removal of 1 base from V and 6 bases from J, the junction contained 4 bases not matched to a gene. Germline V gives CDR1 SGHTA, CDR2 FQGNSA. The CDR3 runs to 15 residues. CDR3 sequence (DNA): TGTGCCAGCAGCTTAGTAGCGGGAGACGTCAATGAGCAGTTCTTC. It is translated as CASSLVAGDVNEQFF. Full variable domain (remainder filled in from reference TRBV7-2 and TRBJ2-1): GAGVSQSPSNKVTEKGKDVELRCDPISGHTALYWYRQSLGQGLEFLIYFQGNSAPDKSGLPSDRFSAERTGGSVSTLTIQRTQQEDSAVYLCASSLVAGDVNEQFFGPGTRLTVL.

The chain has TRBV3-1 and TRBJ2-1; D is possibly TRBD2 (5 bases). The V gene lost 6 bases and the J gene lost 3 bases, with 9 bases spanning the gap. Germline V gene sequence: CDR1 LGHDT, CDR2 YNNKEL (reference sequence). This CDR3 is built from 13 residues. CDR3 in amino acids: CASRSGGYNEQFF. Here the CDR3 DNA reads TGTGCCAGCAGAAGTGGAGGCTACAATGAGCAGTTCTTC.

This chain uses TRBV20-1 with TRBJ2-3; 8 bases align to TRBD2. Trimming at V came to 6 bases and at J to 7 bases, leaving 12 bases not matched to a gene. The germline V gene has CDR1 DFQATT and CDR2 SNEGSKA (reference sequence). CDR3 length: 14 amino acids. The CDR3 spells CSATGTSYEYTQYF. CDR3 coding DNA: TGCAGTGCCACCGGGACTAGTTACGAGTATACGCAGTATTTT.

This chain links TRBV27 with TRBJ2-3; D remains unclear. V was cut by 3 bases and J by 1 base, with 11 bases left in between. The CDR3 totals 15 residues. Per the germline V gene, CDR1 is MNHEY and CDR2 is SMNVEV (reference sequence). The CDR3 reads CASSLQFRGTDTQYF. CDR3 nucleotide sequence: TGTGCCAGCAGTTTGCAATTTAGGGGCACAGATACGCAGTATTTT.

The genes are TRBV2 and TRBJ2-1; a possible D gene is TRBD1 (6 bases). This CDR3 contains 11 residues. Germline V CDR1 and CDR2: SNHLY, FYNNEI. V dropped 9 bases and J dropped 7 bases, with 10 bases sitting between them. The CDR3 loop is CASLQGNEQFF. The CDR3 coding sequence is TGTGCCAGTTTACAGGGAAATGAGCAGTTCTTC. The variable domain in full, completed from reference TRBV2 and TRBJ2-1, reads EPEVTQTPSHQVTQMGQEVILRCVPISNHLYFYWYRQILGQKVEFLVSFYNNEISEKSEIFDDQFSVERPDGSNFTLKIRSTKLEDSAMYFCASLQGNEQFFGPGTRLTVL.

This clonotype was detected a few times. V and J are TRBV28 and TRBJ1-2; D not certain. The CDR3 contains 15 residues. With 1 base removed from V and 4 bases from J, the gap between germline ends came to 13 bases. Germline V gene data show CDR1 as MDHEN and CDR2 as SYDVKM. The CDR3 bases are TGTGCCAGCAGTTTATCGGACCCCATTACCTATGGCTACACCTTC. It specifies CASSLSDPITYGYTF.

The V gene is TRBV28, the J gene TRBJ2-7; possible D gene TRBD1, 7 bases. CDR3 length: 16 residues. Deletions cut 7 bases from V and 1 base from J, with 20 bases between. Germline values: CDR1 MDHEN, CDR2 SYDVKM. CDR3 in DNA: TGTGCCAGCAAATCGAGACGCGGGGACAGTTCCTACGAGCAGTACTTC. It specifies CASKSRRGDSSYEQYF. Supplemented by reference TRBV28 and TRBJ2-7, the full variable domain reads DVKVTQSSRYLVKRTGEKVFLECVQDMDHENMFWYRQDPGLGLRLIYFSYDVKMKEKGDIPEGYSVSREKKERFSLILESASTNQTSMYLCASKSRRGDSSYEQYFGPGTRLTVT.

This chain joins TRBV20-1 and TRBJ2-5; TRBD1 matches at 10 bases. Germline V gene data show CDR1 as DFQATT and CDR2 as SNEGSKA (reference sequence). The junction had 9 bases not matched to a gene; V was cut back by 6 bases and J by 5 bases. The CDR3 has 14 amino acids. In DNA form, the CDR3 reads TGCAGTGCCCCTGACAGGGGGCGCGGGGAGACCCAGTACTTC. It is translated as CSAPDRGRGETQYF.

This clonotype has a handful of counts. V gene TRBV20-1 combines with J gene TRBJ2-5; D might be TRBD2 (6 bases). The CDR3 is made up of 13 amino acids. V was cut by 3 bases and J by 1 base, with 9 bases left in between. Per germline, CDR1 DFQATT and CDR2 SNEGSKA (reference sequence). CDR3 amino acids: CSASRDFQETQYF. CDR3 coding DNA: TGCAGTGCTAGCCGGGACTTCCAAGAGACCCAGTACTTC.

This clonotype has at least ten counts. V usage is TRBV14 and J usage is TRBJ2-7, with D maybe TRBD2 (6 bases). This CDR3 has 16 amino acids. Trimming cost V 2 bases and J 3 bases, with 17 bases left between them. Germline assignment: CDR1 SGHDN and CDR2 FVKESK. The CDR3 region has the DNA TGTGCCAGCAGCCAACTTGCTTGGGACTCAAGCTACGAGCAGTACTTC. This encodes CASSQLAWDSSYEQYF.

This clonotype has a count of ten or more. This chain joins TRBV29-1 and TRBJ1-4; D may be TRBD1 (6 bases). The CDR3 is 15 amino acids. The V end lost 7 bases, the J end lost 7 bases, and 22 bases lay between the germline ends. Germline CDR1 is SQVTM and CDR2 is ANQGSEA. The DNA of the CDR3 is TGCAGCGGCCTCCGGACCTATGAGGGGGGTGAAAAACTGTTTTTT. Translation: CSGLRTYEGGEKLFF.

This clonotype came up a few times. The chain links TRBV5-5 to TRBJ2-1, with 10 bases that match TRBD2. This CDR3 region has 18 residues. CDR1 is SGHKS and CDR2 is YYEKEE in the germline V gene (reference sequence). Trimming removed 3 bases from V and 4 bases from J; junction bases left unmatched: 13. The CDR3 DNA follows: TGTGCCAGCAGCTCACCACCCAAACTAGCGGGAACTTACAATGAGCAGTTCTTC. Protein: CASSSPPKLAGTYNEQFF.

This sequence joins TRBV29-1 and TRBJ2-7, with 7 bases lining up with TRBD1. With the DNA end fitting TRBJ2-5 better, the J assignment may be wrong. Germline lookup yields CDR1 SQVTM and CDR2 ANQGSEA. CDR3 length: 12 amino acids. The CDR3 here is CSVAGQVETQYF. DNA of the CDR3: TGCAGCGTGGCCGGACAGGTAGAGACCCAGTACTTC.

This rearrangement joins TRBV7-8 to TRBJ1-2, with D unclear. There are 16 residues in the CDR3. Germline-derived CDR1 and CDR2 are SGHVS and FQNEAQ. Trimming took off 1 base at V and 3 bases at J, with 15 bases between the two ends. The DNA of the CDR3 is TGTGCCAGCAGCTTAGAAAATTTGGGTTTATACTATGGCTACACCTTC. Encoded protein: CASSLENLGLYYGYTF.

The chain links TRBV6-5 to TRBJ1-5, with D perhaps TRBD1 (5 bases). The CDR3 has 13 amino acids. Germline assignment: CDR1 MNHEY and CDR2 SVGAGI. V lost 5 bases and J 7 bases, leaving 12 bases between the germline ends. CDR3 protein: CASSKGFSQPQHF. The CDR3 DNA sequence: TGTGCCAGCAGTAAGGGGTTTAGCCAGCCCCAGCATTTT.

This chain uses TRBV28 with TRBJ2-6; 10 bases match TRBD1. Germline-derived CDR1 and CDR2 are MDHEN and SYDVKM. V was clipped by 11 bases and J by 2 bases; unmatched bases: 15. The CDR3 covers 18 residues. The CDR3 loop is CAASSTGGVTTGANVLTF. DNA of the CDR3: TGTGCCGCCAGTTCGACAGGGGGCGTTACTACTGGGGCCAACGTCCTGACTTTC.

This clonotype was observed a handful of times. The CDR3 loop reads CASSTPGVVTEAFF. CDR3 DNA: TGTGCCAGTAGTACTCCAGGGGTGGTCACTGAAGCTTTCTTT. The chain recombines TRBV19 with TRBJ1-1, with D maybe TRBD1 (6 bases). CDR1 is LNHDA and CDR2 is SQIVND in the germline V gene (reference sequence). The CDR3 has 14 amino acids. V was shortened by 4 bases and J by 4 bases, with 13 bases between the two germline ends.

This clonotype was observed a handful of times. The CDR3 sequence: CSVVGGQGFSRGEQYF. The CDR3 DNA reads TGCAGCGTTGTGGGAGGACAGGGTTTTTCCCGAGGTGAGCAGTACTTC. The gene calls are TRBV29-1 and TRBJ2-5; 8 bases are shared with TRBD1. CDR3 length: 16 residues. With V trimmed by 4 bases and J by 11 bases, 21 bases remained unmatched. Germline V gene sequence: CDR1 SQVTM, CDR2 ANQGSEA.

This sequence joins TRBV5-1 and TRBJ1-6, with D unclear. Looked up from germline, CDR1 is SGHRS and CDR2 is YFSETQ. Trimming pared 1 base from V and 9 bases from J, leaving 14 bases between. The CDR3 extends over 15 amino acids. Here the CDR3 DNA reads TGCGCCAGCAGCTTGTGGTCAACGGAGGGTTCACCCCTCCACTTT. Amino acid sequence: CASSLWSTEGSPLHF.

V gene TRBV4-1 combines with J gene TRBJ2-5; D remains ambiguous. In germline, CDR1 is MGHRA, CDR2 YSYEKL. CDR3 length: 17 amino acids. V was shortened by 0 bases and J by 4 bases, with 18 bases between the two germline ends. The CDR3 sequence is CASSQDRTSGPRETQYF. The CDR3 bases are TGCGCCAGCAGCCAAGATCGAACCTCCGGCCCTCGAGAGACCCAGTACTTC.

The count of this clonotype is one. The genes are TRBV5-6 and TRBJ2-3, with 8 bases matching TRBD1. The CDR3 is 14 residues long. Germline loops: CDR1 SGHDT, CDR2 YYEEEE. The V gene end was trimmed by 4 bases and the J gene end by 5 bases; junction bases not matched to a gene: 6. CDR3 DNA: TGTGCCAGCAGCCTGGGACAGGTTAAAGATACGCAGTATTTT. As protein: CASSLGQVKDTQYF.

J is TRBJ2-1 and V is TRBV7-2; TRBD2 matches 11 bases. The CDR3 totals 18 residues. The junction had 10 bases not matched to a gene; V was cut back by 2 bases and J by 4 bases. Germline CDR1 and CDR2: SGHTA and FQGNSA. This chain's CDR3 is CASSLRGGLAEIYNEQFF. The CDR3 DNA reads TGTGCCAGCAGCTTAAGGGGGGGACTAGCGGAGATTTACAATGAGCAGTTCTTC.

This chain links TRBV7-9 with TRBJ2-7; 14 nucleotides line up with TRBD2. CDR3 length equals 15 residues. Per the germline V gene, CDR1 is SEHNR and CDR2 is FQNEAQ (reference sequence). The ends lost 5 bases at V and 7 bases at J; junction bases unmatched: 7. CDR3 coding DNA: TGTGCCAGCAGCCTCCCGGGACTAGCGGGAGTGGAGCAGTACTTC. It codes for CASSLPGLAGVEQYF.